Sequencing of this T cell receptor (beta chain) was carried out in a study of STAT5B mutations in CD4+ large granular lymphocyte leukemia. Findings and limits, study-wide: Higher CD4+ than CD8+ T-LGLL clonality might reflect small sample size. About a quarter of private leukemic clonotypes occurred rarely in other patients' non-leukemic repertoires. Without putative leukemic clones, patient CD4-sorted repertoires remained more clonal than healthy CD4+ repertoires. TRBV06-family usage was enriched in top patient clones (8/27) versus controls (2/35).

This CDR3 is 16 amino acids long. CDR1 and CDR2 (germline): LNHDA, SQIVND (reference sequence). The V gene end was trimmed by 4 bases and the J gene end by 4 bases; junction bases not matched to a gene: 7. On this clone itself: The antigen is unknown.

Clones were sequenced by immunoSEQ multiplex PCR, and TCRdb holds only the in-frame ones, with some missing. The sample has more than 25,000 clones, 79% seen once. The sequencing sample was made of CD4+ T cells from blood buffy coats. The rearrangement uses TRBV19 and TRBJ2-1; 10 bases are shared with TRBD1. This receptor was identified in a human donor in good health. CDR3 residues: CASSKGGTGVYNEQFF. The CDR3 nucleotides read TGTGCCAGTAGTAAAGGAGGGACAGGGGTTTACAATGAGCAGTTCTTC.